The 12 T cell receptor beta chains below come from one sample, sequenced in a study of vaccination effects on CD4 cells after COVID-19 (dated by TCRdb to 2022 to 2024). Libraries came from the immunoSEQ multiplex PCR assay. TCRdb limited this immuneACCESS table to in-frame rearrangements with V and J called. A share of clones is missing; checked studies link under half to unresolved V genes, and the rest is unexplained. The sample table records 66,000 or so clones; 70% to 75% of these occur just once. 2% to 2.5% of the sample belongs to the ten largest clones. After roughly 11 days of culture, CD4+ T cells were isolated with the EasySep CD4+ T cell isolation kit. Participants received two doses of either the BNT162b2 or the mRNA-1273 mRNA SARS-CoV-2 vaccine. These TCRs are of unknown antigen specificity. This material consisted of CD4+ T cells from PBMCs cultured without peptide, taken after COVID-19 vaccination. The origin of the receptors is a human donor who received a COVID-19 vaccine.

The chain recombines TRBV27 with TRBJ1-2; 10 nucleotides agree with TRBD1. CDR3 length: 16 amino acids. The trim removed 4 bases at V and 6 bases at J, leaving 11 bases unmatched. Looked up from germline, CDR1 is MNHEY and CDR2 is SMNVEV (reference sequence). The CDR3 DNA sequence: TGTGCCAGCAGTTCCGATTTGAGACAGGGGGCCCATGGCTACACCTTC. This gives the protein CASSSDLRQGAHGYTF.

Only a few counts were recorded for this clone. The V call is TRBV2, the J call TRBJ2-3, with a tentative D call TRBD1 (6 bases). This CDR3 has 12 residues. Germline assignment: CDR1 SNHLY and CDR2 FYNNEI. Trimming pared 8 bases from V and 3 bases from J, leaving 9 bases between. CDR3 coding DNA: TGTGCCAGCGGTGGACAGACAGATACGCAGTATTTT. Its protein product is CASGGQTDTQYF. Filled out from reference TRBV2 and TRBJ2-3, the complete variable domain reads EPEVTQTPSHQVTQMGQEVILRCVPISNHLYFYWYRQILGQKVEFLVSFYNNEISEKSEIFDDQFSVERPDGSNFTLKIRSTKLEDSAMYFCASGGQTDTQYFGPGTRLTVL.

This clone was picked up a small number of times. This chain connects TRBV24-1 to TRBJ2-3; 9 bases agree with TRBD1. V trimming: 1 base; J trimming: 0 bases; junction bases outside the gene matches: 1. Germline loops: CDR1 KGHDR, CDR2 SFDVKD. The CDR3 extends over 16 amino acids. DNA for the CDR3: TGTGCCACCAGTGATTTCGGGACAGGGAGCACAGATACGCAGTATTTT. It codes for CATSDFGTGSTDTQYF.

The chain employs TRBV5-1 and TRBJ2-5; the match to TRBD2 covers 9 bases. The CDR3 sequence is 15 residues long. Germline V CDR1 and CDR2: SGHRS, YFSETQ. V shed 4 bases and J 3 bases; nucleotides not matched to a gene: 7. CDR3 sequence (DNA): TGCGCCAGCAGCCAGACTAGCGGCCCTGAAGAGACCCAGTACTTC. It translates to CASSQTSGPEETQYF.

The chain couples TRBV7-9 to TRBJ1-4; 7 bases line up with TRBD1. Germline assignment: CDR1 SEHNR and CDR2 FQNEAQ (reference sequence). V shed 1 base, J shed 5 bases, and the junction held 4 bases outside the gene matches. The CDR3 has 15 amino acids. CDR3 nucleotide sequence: TGTGCCAGCAGCTTAGGGGGACAGCTAAATGAAAAACTGTTTTTT. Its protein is CASSLGGQLNEKLFF.

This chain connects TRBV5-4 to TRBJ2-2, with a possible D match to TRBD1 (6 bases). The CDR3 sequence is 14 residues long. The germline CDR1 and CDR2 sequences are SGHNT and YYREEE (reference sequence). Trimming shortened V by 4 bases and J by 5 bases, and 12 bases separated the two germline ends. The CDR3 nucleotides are TGTGCCAGCAGCCCTAGCAGGGGTACCGGGGAGCTGTTTTTT. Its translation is CASSPSRGTGELFF.

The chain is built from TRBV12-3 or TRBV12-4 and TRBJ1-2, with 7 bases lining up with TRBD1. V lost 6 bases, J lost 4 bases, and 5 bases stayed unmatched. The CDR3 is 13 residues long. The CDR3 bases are TGTGCCAGCAGATCCGGGGACAGCTATGGCTACACCTTC. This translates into CASRSGDSYGYTF.

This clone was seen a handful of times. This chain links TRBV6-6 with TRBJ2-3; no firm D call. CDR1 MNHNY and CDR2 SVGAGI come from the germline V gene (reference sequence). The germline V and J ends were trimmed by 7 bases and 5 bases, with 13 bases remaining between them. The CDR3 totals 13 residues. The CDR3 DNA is TGTGCCAGCATCCCCCCTGGGCGAGATACGCAGTATTTT. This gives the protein CASIPPGRDTQYF.

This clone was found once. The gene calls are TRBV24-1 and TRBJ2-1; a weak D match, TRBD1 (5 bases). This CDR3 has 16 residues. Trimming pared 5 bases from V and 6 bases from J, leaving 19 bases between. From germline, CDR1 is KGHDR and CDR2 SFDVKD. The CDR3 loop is CATSGAGASVGNEQFF. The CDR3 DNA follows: TGTGCCACCAGTGGGGCTGGGGCTAGTGTCGGCAATGAGCAGTTCTTC.

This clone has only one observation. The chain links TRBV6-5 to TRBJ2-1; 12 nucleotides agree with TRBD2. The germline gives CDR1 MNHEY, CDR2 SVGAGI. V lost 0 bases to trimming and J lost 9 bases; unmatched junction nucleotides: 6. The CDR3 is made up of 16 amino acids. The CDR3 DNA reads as TGTGCCAGCAGTTACTCGAAGACTAGCGGGGGCGGTGAGCAGTTCTTC. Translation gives CASSYSKTSGGGEQFF.

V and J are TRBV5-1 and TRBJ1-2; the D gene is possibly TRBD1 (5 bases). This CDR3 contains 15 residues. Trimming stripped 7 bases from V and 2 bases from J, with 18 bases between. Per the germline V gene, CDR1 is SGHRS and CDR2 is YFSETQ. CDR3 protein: CASGSGGAVNYGYTF. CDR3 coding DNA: TGCGCCAGCGGATCCGGCGGGGCGGTCAACTATGGCTACACCTTC.

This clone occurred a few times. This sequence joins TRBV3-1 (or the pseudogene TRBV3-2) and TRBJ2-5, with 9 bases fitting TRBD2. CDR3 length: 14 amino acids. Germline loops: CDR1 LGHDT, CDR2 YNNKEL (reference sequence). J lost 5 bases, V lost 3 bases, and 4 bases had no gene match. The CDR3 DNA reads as TGTGCCAGCAGCCAGCGGGGGGGTTTGGAGACCCAGTACTTC. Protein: CASSQRGGLETQYF.